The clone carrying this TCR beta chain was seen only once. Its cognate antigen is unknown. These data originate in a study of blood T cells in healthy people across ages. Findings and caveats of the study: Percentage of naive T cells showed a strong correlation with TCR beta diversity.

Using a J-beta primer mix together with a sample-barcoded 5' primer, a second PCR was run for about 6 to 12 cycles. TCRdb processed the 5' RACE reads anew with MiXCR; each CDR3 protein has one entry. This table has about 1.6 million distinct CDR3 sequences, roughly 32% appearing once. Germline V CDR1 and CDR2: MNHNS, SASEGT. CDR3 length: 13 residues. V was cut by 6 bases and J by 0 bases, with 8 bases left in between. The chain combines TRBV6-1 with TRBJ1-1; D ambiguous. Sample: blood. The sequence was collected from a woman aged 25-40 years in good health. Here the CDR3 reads CASRVILNTEAFF. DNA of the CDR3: TGTGCCAGCAGGGTCATTCTGAACACTGAAGCTTTCTTT.